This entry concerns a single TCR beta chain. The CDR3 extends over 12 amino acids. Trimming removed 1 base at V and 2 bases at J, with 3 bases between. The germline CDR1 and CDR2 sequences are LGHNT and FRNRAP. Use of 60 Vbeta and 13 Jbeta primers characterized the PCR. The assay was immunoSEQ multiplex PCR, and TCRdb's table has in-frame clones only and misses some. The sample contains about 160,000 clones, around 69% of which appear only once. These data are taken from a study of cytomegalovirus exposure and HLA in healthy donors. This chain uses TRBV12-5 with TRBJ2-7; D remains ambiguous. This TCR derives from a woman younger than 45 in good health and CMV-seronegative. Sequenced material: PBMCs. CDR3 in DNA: TGTGCTAGTGGTTTGGCTACCTACGAGCAGTACTTC. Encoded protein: CASGLATYEQYF.